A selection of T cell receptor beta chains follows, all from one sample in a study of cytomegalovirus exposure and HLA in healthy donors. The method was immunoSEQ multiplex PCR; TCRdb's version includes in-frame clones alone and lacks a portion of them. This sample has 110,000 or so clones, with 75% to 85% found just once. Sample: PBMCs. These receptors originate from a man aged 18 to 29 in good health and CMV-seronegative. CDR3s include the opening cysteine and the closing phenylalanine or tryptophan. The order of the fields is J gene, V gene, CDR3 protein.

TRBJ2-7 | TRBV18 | CASSPLGQTSYEQYF
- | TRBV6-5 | CASSWTGTTYEQYF
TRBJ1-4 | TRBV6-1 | CASSQGQGWGYEKLFF
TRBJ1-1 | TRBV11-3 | CASSRLDRQNTEAFF
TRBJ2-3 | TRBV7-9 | CASSLTVDTQYF
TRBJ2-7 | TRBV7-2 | CASSLGGTGGYEQYF
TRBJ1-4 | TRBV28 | CASMAGTGDEKLFF
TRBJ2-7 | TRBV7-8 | CASSLEGLAGSPREQYF
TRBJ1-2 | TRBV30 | CAWSPGTGVINYGYTF
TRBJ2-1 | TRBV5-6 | CASSLVEGEQGLKYNEQFF
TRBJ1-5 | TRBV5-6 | CASSLGGRGRNQPQHF
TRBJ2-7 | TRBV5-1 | CASSVTGTYEQYF
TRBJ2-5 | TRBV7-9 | CASSLNPLKETQYF
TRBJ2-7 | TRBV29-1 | CSVEDHYEQYF
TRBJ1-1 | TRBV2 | CASELLDTEAFF
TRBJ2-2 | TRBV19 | CGTSGRATGELFF
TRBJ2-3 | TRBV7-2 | CASSPPGTSGSTQYF
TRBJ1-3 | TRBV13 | CASSPRQSSGNTIYF
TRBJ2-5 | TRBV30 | CAWSPSPGLAGAQETQYF
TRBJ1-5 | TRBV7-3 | CASSPTGGGQPQHF
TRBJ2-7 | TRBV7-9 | CASSSPRVAYEQYF
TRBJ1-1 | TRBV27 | CASSKNTEAFF
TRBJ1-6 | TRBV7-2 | CASSLGGSGSPLHF
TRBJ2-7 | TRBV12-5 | CASGYSGSERPYEQYF
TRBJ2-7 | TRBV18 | CASSPPKWDSQLREQYF
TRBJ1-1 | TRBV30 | CAWDRQANTEAFF
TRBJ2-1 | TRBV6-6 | CASSPPLAGVYNEQFF
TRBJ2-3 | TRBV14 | CASSRTSGRADTQYF
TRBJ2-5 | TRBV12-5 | CASGLVEGAGETQYF
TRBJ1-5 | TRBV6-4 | CASSDGVSQPQHF
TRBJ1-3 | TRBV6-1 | CASSSTDAGNTIYF
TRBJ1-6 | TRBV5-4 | CASSHRTGGSPLHF
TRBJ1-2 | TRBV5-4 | CASSMTGGDYGYTF
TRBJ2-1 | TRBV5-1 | CASSWRLAGDNEQFF
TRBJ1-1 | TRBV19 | CASSPTGTEAFF
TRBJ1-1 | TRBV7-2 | CASSLGTMNTEAFF
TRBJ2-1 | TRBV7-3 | CASSPPGTPQANEQFF
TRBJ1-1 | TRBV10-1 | CASSESTGTGPMNTEAFF
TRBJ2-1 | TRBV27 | CASSLRRGQGARRGNEQFF
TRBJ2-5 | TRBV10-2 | CATGGQETQYF
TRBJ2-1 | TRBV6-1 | CASSASGSPYNEQFF
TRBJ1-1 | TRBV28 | CASSLWVRPGEAFF
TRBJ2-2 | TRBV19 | CASSTGDSFTGELFF
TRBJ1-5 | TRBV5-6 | CASSLEGYSNQPQHF
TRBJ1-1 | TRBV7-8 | CASSLGVRWEGTEAFF